Shown below are 32 T cell receptor beta chains from a single sample sequenced in a study of blood T cell repertoires in COVID-19. The method was immunoSEQ multiplex PCR; TCRdb's version includes in-frame clones alone and lacks a portion of them. The data contain about 160,000 clones, around 92% of them singletons. Sequencing was performed on peripheral blood. The receptors here all came from a man in his sixties with acute or convalescent COVID-19.

CDR3 sequence: CASSLAPRTSGLNEQFF. The CDR3 DNA reads TGCGCCAGCAGCTTGGCCCCCCGGACTAGCGGCCTCAATGAGCAGTTCTTC. The chain is built from TRBV5-1 and TRBJ2-1, with 10 bases aligning to TRBD2. This CDR3 has 17 residues. CDR1 and CDR2 (germline): SGHRS, YFSETQ. Trimming cost V 0 bases and J 6 bases; bases outside gene matches: 9.

The gene calls are TRBV6-5 and TRBJ1-4; 7 nucleotides align to TRBD1. Germline CDR1 reads MNHEY; CDR2 reads SVGAGI. Germline trimming cut 6 bases from V and 10 bases from J; bases unmatched to any gene: 8. The CDR3 is 13 amino acids. The CDR3 loop is CASRIDRDGKLFF. CDR3 coding DNA: TGTGCCAGCAGAATCGACAGGGATGGAAAACTGTTTTTT.

Note on this clone: The junction differs from germline at one of its ends, possibly a read error. The chain joins TRBV2 to TRBJ2-7; 10 bases line up with TRBD1. Germline V gene data show CDR1 as SNHLY and CDR2 as FYNNEI. The CDR3 covers 14 residues. The CDR3, as DNA: TGTGCCAGCAGGGAAGACAGGGGGCTTCGCGAGCAGTACTTC. This translates into CASREDRGLREQYF.

V gene TRBV9 combines with J gene TRBJ2-1; 10 bases are shared with TRBD1. The germline CDR1 and CDR2 sequences are SGDLS and YYNGEE. This CDR3 spans 22 amino acids. Trimming took 2 bases from V and 0 from J; bases not matched to a gene: 20. In DNA form, the CDR3 reads TGTGCCAGCAGCGTGCAAACGCTTACCGGGACAGGGGCCCGAAGCTCCTACAATGAGCAGTTCTTC. Residues: CASSVQTLTGTGARSSYNEQFF.

In DNA, the CDR3 is TGTGCCAGCAGCTTAGGCGGGAACTATGGCTACACCTTC. It is translated as CASSLGGNYGYTF. This rearrangement joins TRBV11-2 to TRBJ1-2, with unresolved D. This CDR3 is 13 amino acids long. Germline CDR1 and CDR2: SGHAT and FQNNGV. Trimming took off 1 base at V and 2 bases at J, with 5 bases between the two ends. Using reference TRBV11-2 and TRBJ1-2 for the parts outside the CDR3, the full variable domain is EAGVAQSPRYKIIEKRQSVAFWCNPISGHATLYWYQQILGQGPKLLIQFQNNGVVDDSQLPKDRFSAERLKGVDSTLKIQPAKLEDSAVYLCASSLGGNYGYTFGSGTRLTVV.

The chain is built from TRBV27 and TRBJ1-3, with D possibly TRBD1 on 5 matching bases. The CDR3 has 15 amino acids. Trimming took 2 bases from V and 2 from J, leaving 10 bases between them. CDR1 and CDR2 (germline): MNHEY, SMNVEV (reference sequence). CDR3 protein: CASSLEAGTGNTIYF. CDR3 sequence (DNA): TGTGCCAGCAGTTTAGAGGCAGGGACTGGAAACACCATATATTTT.

This clone came up a few times. V usage is TRBV6-5 and J usage is TRBJ2-2, with D tentatively TRBD2 (5 bases). The CDR3 runs 14 residues. V lost 6 bases and J 2 bases, leaving 10 bases between the germline ends. Germline assignment: CDR1 MNHEY and CDR2 SVGAGI. The CDR3 loop reads CASSQRENTGELFF. CDR3 DNA sequence: TGTGCCAGCAGCCAGAGGGAAAACACCGGGGAGCTGTTTTTT.

This clone was counted a single time. The chain joins TRBV27 to TRBJ2-7; TRBD1 aligns across 12 bases. Per germline, CDR1 MNHEY and CDR2 SMNVEV (reference sequence). V shed 3 bases and J 3 bases; nucleotides not matched to a gene: 21. This CDR3 comprises 21 residues. Here the CDR3 reads CASSLTTPGQGASSTLYEQYF. In DNA, the CDR3 is TGTGCCAGCAGTTTGACGACACCGGGACAGGGGGCTTCTTCTACCCTCTACGAGCAGTACTTC.

The chain is built from TRBV25-1 and TRBJ2-2; D ambiguous. This CDR3 is 14 amino acids long. Germline loops: CDR1 MGHDK, CDR2 SYGVNS. Trimming left V 6 bases short and J 3 bases short, with 11 bases between. CDR3 in DNA: TGTGCCAGCAGGGCCAGTCGGGACACCGGGGAGCTGTTTTTT. It codes for CASRASRDTGELFF.

J is TRBJ1-6 and V is TRBV7-2; 9 bases match TRBD1. Germline V gene lookup returns CDR1 SGHTA and CDR2 FQGNSA. V lost 5 bases and J lost 10; bases outside the gene matches: 6. This CDR3 spans 14 amino acids. Here the CDR3 reads CASSAGQGTSPLHF. The CDR3, as DNA: TGTGCCAGCAGCGCAGGACAGGGGACCTCACCCCTCCACTTT. The full variable domain, its missing parts supplied by reference TRBV7-2 and TRBJ1-6, is GAGVSQSPSNKVTEKGKDVELRCDPISGHTALYWYRQSLGQGLEFLIYFQGNSAPDKSGLPSDRFSAERTGGSVSTLTIQRTQQEDSAVYLCASSAGQGTSPLHFGNGTRLTVT.

CDR3 DNA: TGTGCCAGCAGTCCCCAGGGGACCCAAGGAGGCGAGCAGTACTTC. Protein product: CASSPQGTQGGEQYF. The rearrangement joins TRBV6-5 to TRBJ2-7, with D maybe TRBD1 (6 bases). CDR1 and CDR2 from the germline V gene are MNHEY and SVGAGI. The germline V and J ends were trimmed by 5 bases and 6 bases, with 20 bases remaining between them. CDR3 length: 15 amino acids.

The J gene is TRBJ1-1, the V gene TRBV25-1; D is possibly TRBD1 (5 bases). Germline assignment: CDR1 MGHDK and CDR2 SYGVNS. V was shortened by 6 bases and J by 7 bases, with 18 bases between the two germline ends. This CDR3 spans 14 amino acids. CDR3 nucleotide sequence: TGTGCCAGCAGAGCCCAGGGCACATACAATGAAGCTTTCTTT. This translates into CASRAQGTYNEAFF.

CDR3 DNA sequence: TGTGCCAGCAGCTCCTCGAGGGACAGGGTCACAGATACGCAGTATTTT. Its translation: CASSSSRDRVTDTQYF. The chain has TRBV7-6 and TRBJ2-3, with 9 bases that match TRBD1. The germline gives CDR1 SGHVS, CDR2 FNYEAQ. After removal of 4 bases from V and 2 bases from J, the junction contained 7 bases not matched to a gene. The CDR3 has 16 amino acids.

This clone was recorded only once. The chain has TRBV11-2 and TRBJ2-3; the match to TRBD2 covers 7 bases. This CDR3 spans 15 amino acids. The J segment lost 5 bases and the V segment lost 5 bases, leaving 10 bases of the junction unmatched. In germline, CDR1 is SGHAT, CDR2 FQNNGV. CDR3 DNA sequence: TGTGCCAGCAGCCCCCCCGGTTGGGGGGGAGATACGCAGTATTTT. It is translated as CASSPPGWGGDTQYF.

This clone was seen once. The chain has TRBV18 and TRBJ2-3, with TRBD1 matching over 9 bases. The CDR3 totals 16 residues. The V segment lost 1 base and the J segment 4 bases; nucleotides outside the gene matches: 6. Germline CDR1 reads KGHSH; CDR2 reads LQKENI. The CDR3 protein is CASSPQRGQGSDTQYF. The CDR3 DNA reads as TGTGCCAGCTCACCACAGCGGGGACAGGGCTCAGATACGCAGTATTTT.

The chain employs TRBV7-9 and TRBJ1-6, with D possibly TRBD1 on 6 matching bases. Between the trimmed V and J ends, which lost 2 bases and 10 bases, there was a span of 15 bases. Germline-derived CDR1 and CDR2 are SEHNR and FQNEAQ (reference sequence). This CDR3 spans 15 amino acids. CDR3 residues: CASSLRQDQASPLHF. The CDR3 DNA is TGTGCCAGCAGCTTAAGACAGGATCAGGCATCACCCCTCCACTTT.

This chain joins TRBV6-5 and TRBJ2-4; D call uncertain. CDR3 length equals 13 residues. Trimming removed 6 bases at V and 2 bases at J, with 8 bases between. Per the germline V gene, CDR1 is MNHEY and CDR2 is SVGAGI. The chain's CDR3 is CASSGDPKNIQYF. The CDR3 DNA is TGTGCCAGCAGCGGTGATCCCAAAAACATTCAGTACTTC.

The V and J genes are TRBV5-1 and TRBJ1-2; 7 nucleotides agree with TRBD1. The CDR3 has 15 amino acids. The V and J ends lost 1 base and 1 base, in that order; junction bases with no gene match: 4. The germline CDR1 and CDR2 sequences are SGHRS and YFSETQ. DNA for the CDR3: TGCGCCAGCAGCTTGCCAACAGGGGATAACTATGGCTACACCTTC. This codes for CASSLPTGDNYGYTF.

This clone was found a few times. V gene TRBV7-3 combines with J gene TRBJ1-1, with D tentatively TRBD1 (5 bases). Germline V gene data show CDR1 as SGHTA and CDR2 as FQGTGA. Between the trimmed V and J ends, which lost 0 bases and 4 bases, there was a span of 9 bases. The CDR3 runs 14 residues. DNA of the CDR3: TGTGCCAGCAGCTTAACTGCGGGGGGCACTGAAGCTTTCTTT. Its protein is CASSLTAGGTEAFF.

The gene calls are TRBV6-1 and TRBJ1-4; unclear D gene. The ends were cut back, 2 bases at V and 4 bases at J, with 14 bases in the middle. The CDR3 has 16 residues. Germline CDR1 MNHNS, CDR2 SASEGT. The CDR3 region has the DNA TGTGCCAGCAGTGAAATGAGACTGGCCCTTAATGAAAAACTGTTTTTT. Translated: CASSEMRLALNEKLFF.

The J gene is TRBJ1-1, the V gene TRBV21-1; the table's TRBD1 call for D was not verified on the DNA. TRBV21-1 is noted as a pseudogene. This CDR3 comprises 15 residues. The CDR3 is CASSKGQGKNTEAFF. CDR3 coding DNA: TGTGCCAGCAGCAAGGGACAGGGGAAGAACACTGAAGCTTTCTTT.

The rearrangement uses TRBV7-9 and TRBJ1-5; TRBD1 is a possible D gene (6 bases). CDR1 is SEHNR and CDR2 is FQNEAQ in the germline V gene (reference sequence). The CDR3 has 14 residues. Trimming cost V 1 base and J 4 bases, with 8 bases left between them. CDR3 sequence: CASSLGGQNQPQHF. The DNA for the CDR3 is TGTGCCAGCAGCTTAGGCGGACAGAATCAGCCCCAGCATTTT.

This chain links TRBV6-5 with TRBJ1-5; 7 positions match TRBD1. V was pared by 8 bases and J by 3 bases, with 4 bases of the junction left unmatched. Germline assignment: CDR1 MNHEY and CDR2 SVGAGI. The CDR3 runs to 13 residues. DNA of the CDR3: TGTGCCAGCGCGGGACAGATCAATCAGCCCCAGCATTTT. This encodes CASAGQINQPQHF.

The rearrangement joins TRBV30 to TRBJ2-1; 10 bases map to TRBD2. This CDR3 comprises 16 residues. Trimming at V came to 4 bases and at J to 7 bases, leaving 13 bases not matched to a gene. The germline V gene encodes CDR1 GTSNPN and CDR2 SVGIG (reference sequence). Written as DNA, the CDR3 is TGTGCCTGGACTGCCCGACTAGCGGGCTCACGGAATGAGCAGTTCTTC. Translating gives CAWTARLAGSRNEQFF.

The CDR3 coding sequence is TGTGCCAGCAGCCTCTCGGACAGGGTGAAAGAAAAACTGTTTTTT. This translates into CASSLSDRVKEKLFF. The J gene is TRBJ1-4, the V gene TRBV7-9, with 8 bases lining up with TRBD1. The CDR3 is 15 amino acids. The ends lost 5 bases at V and 8 bases at J; junction bases unmatched: 10. Germline loops: CDR1 SEHNR, CDR2 FQNEAQ (reference sequence).

This chain uses TRBV5-1 with TRBJ2-4, with D perhaps TRBD2 (5 bases). Trimming removed 4 bases from V and 2 bases from J, with 10 bases in between. Germline assignment: CDR1 SGHRS and CDR2 YFSETQ. This CDR3 comprises 14 residues. CDR3 sequence: CASSGGRSKNIQYF. The CDR3 DNA reads TGCGCCAGCAGCGGAGGACGGTCCAAAAACATTCAGTACTTC.

V usage is TRBV6-1 and J usage is TRBJ1-1; D is perhaps TRBD1 (6 bases). V lost 1 base to trimming and J lost 4 bases, with 7 bases between them. The CDR3 has 13 residues. From germline, CDR1 is MNHNS and CDR2 SASEGT. CDR3 sequence (DNA): TGTGCCAGCAGTGAAGACAGGGTCACTGAAGCTTTCTTT. This encodes CASSEDRVTEAFF.

CDR3 DNA: TGTGCCAGCAGCCAGGGTCAGGGGGCAAGCGAGCAGTACTTC. Amino acid sequence: CASSQGQGASEQYF. The V call is TRBV3-1 (or the pseudogene TRBV3-2), the J call TRBJ2-7, with 8 nucleotides matching TRBD1. In germline, CDR1 is LGHDT, CDR2 YNNKEL (reference sequence). The CDR3 loop spans 14 amino acids. J gave up 6 bases and V 3 bases, and 7 bases lay outside the gene matches.

There are a few counts of this clone. The chain uses TRBV27 and TRBJ1-3, with TRBD1 matching over 8 bases. CDR3 length: 15 residues. Germline V gene data show CDR1 as MNHEY and CDR2 as SMNVEV (reference sequence). Trimming took 8 bases from V and 3 from J; bases not matched to a gene: 9. The CDR3 is CASSISGGLGNTIYF. The CDR3 coding sequence is TGTGCCAGCTCGATATCAGGGGGCCTTGGAAACACCATATATTTT.

As DNA, the CDR3 is TGCGCCAGCAGGCAACAGACGAACACTGAAGCTTTCTTT. Translating gives CASRQQTNTEAFF. The rearrangement links TRBV5-1 to TRBJ1-1; D is unresolved. This CDR3 comprises 13 residues. V dropped 5 bases and J dropped 1 base, with 9 bases sitting between them. From germline, CDR1 is SGHRS and CDR2 YFSETQ.

This clone occurred once. V usage is TRBV2 and J usage is TRBJ1-5; tentatively, D is TRBD1 (6 bases). The V and J ends lost 7 bases and 1 base respectively, with 11 bases between them. The CDR3 extends over 14 amino acids. CDR1 is SNHLY, CDR2 FYNNEI, per germline. This chain's CDR3 is CASTRGLSNQPQHF. The CDR3 region has the DNA TGTGCCAGCACCAGGGGTCTGAGCAATCAGCCCCAGCATTTT.

This clone appeared a few times. The V and J genes are TRBV7-9 and TRBJ1-1; no firm D call. The CDR3 has 13 amino acids. V lost 4 bases and J lost 8, with 14 bases in between. Germline V lookup: CDR1 SEHNR, CDR2 FQNEAQ (reference sequence). The CDR3, as DNA: TGTGCCAGCAGCTCATTCTCCGGGTTCGAAGCTTTCTTT. It specifies CASSSFSGFEAFF.